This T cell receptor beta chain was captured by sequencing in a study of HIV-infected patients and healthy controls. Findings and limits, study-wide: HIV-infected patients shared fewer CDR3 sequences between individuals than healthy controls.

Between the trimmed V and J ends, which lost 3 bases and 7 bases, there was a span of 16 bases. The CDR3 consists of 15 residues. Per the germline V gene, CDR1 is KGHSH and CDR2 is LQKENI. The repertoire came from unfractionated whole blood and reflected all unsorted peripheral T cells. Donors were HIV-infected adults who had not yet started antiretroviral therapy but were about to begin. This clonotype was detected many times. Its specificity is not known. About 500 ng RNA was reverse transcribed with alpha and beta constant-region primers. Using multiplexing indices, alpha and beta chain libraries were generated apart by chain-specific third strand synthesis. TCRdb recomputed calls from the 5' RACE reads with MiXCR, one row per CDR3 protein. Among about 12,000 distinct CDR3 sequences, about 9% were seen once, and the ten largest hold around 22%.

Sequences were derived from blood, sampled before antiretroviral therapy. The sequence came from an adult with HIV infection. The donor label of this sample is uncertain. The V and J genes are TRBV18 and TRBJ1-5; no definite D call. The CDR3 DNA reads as TGTGCCAGCTCACCTGACCCCTTTGGGCGACAGCCCCAGCATTTT. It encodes CASSPDPFGRQPQHF. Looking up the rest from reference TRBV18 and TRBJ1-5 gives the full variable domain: NAGVMQNPRHLVRRRGQEARLRCSPMKGHSHVYWYRQLPEEGLKFMVYLQKENIIDESGMPKERFSAEFPKEGPSILRIQQVVRGDSAAYFCASSPDPFGRQPQHFGDGTRLSIL.